Listed here are 30 T cell receptor beta chains from one sample, sequenced in a study of identical twins. TCRdb re-derived calls from the 5' RACE reads in MiXCR, one entry per CDR3 protein. The table shows a few hundred thousand distinct CDR3 sequences, with more than 9% occurring only once. The same specimen was also included in a second study, on yellow fever vaccine responses in identical twins.

The sample taken for sequencing was PBMCs. The receptors derive from a woman aged 18-30 years in good health.

This chain uses TRBV6-5 with TRBJ2-2; the D gene could be TRBD1 or TRBD2 (6 bases each). CDR1 and CDR2 (germline): MNHEY, SVGAGI. Trimming stripped 4 bases from V and 3 bases from J, with 15 bases between. The CDR3 extends over 16 amino acids. The CDR3 DNA reads TGTGCCAGCAGTTCTATCGGGGGCGGGTACACCGGGGAGCTGTTTTTT. Translated: CASSSIGGGYTGELFF.

Ten or more counts support this clonotype. This rearrangement joins TRBV3-1 to TRBJ2-1; TRBD2 might be the D (7 bases). The CDR3 covers 22 residues. Germline CDR1 LGHDT, CDR2 YNNKEL (reference sequence). V lost 0 bases and J 1 base, leaving 28 bases between the germline ends. The CDR3 bases are TGTGCCAGCAGCCAAGATCTAGATAGGAGGGGGGGTTTCGTGGGGTCCTACAATGAGCAGTTCTTC. This sequence encodes CASSQDLDRRGGFVGSYNEQFF.

This clonotype was found many times. This chain joins TRBV7-9 and TRBJ2-1, with D unresolved. Trimming cost V 8 bases and J 7 bases, with 6 bases left between them. This CDR3 is built from 10 residues. The germline CDR1 and CDR2 sequences are SEHNR and FQNEAQ (reference sequence). In DNA form, the CDR3 reads TGTGCCAGCGCCCAAAATGAGCAGTTCTTC. It encodes CASAQNEQFF.

This clonotype has more than one count but fewer than ten. The chain uses TRBV4-1 and TRBJ2-7; no clear D. The length of the CDR3 is 17 residues. V dropped 0 bases and J dropped 2 bases, with 17 bases sitting between them. The germline V gene encodes CDR1 MGHRA and CDR2 YSYEKL. CDR3 DNA: TGCGCCAGCAGCCAAGAGATAGCCTTCGGGTATCCCTACGAGCAGTACTTC. Its protein product is CASSQEIAFGYPYEQYF.

This sequence joins TRBV28 and TRBJ2-7, with 11 bases aligning to TRBD2. The J segment lost 0 bases and the V segment lost 5 bases, leaving 12 bases of the junction unmatched. The germline V gene has CDR1 MDHEN and CDR2 SYDVKM. The CDR3 is made up of 18 amino acids. The CDR3 DNA follows: TGTGCCAGCAGTCCTCTTGAGGGACTAGCGGAGAGCTCCTACGAGCAGTACTTC. Encoded protein: CASSPLEGLAESSYEQYF.

A few counts support this clonotype. The V and J genes are TRBV29-1 and TRBJ2-3, with 9 bases lining up with TRBD2. Germline assignment: CDR1 SQVTM and CDR2 ANQGSEA. The CDR3 is 15 residues long. V trimming: 6 bases; J trimming: 1 base; junction bases outside the gene matches: 8. CDR3 coding DNA: TGCAGCGTGGAGGGACTAGCTGTGGGCACAGATACGCAGTATTTT. Residues: CSVEGLAVGTDTQYF.

This clonotype showed up just a few times. V is TRBV29-1 and J is TRBJ1-1; a weak D match, TRBD1 (5 bases). Germline V gene sequence: CDR1 SQVTM, CDR2 ANQGSEA. This CDR3 spans 12 amino acids. V was cut by 5 bases and J by 7 bases, with 14 bases left in between. CDR3 in amino acids: CSVLSLRDEAFF. As DNA, the CDR3 is TGCAGCGTTTTAAGTCTCAGGGATGAAGCTTTCTTT.

This clonotype showed up many times. The chain combines TRBV4-3 with TRBJ2-1, with 9 bases identical to TRBD2. Germline assignment: CDR1 LGHNA and CDR2 YSLEER. V was pared by 0 bases and J by 7 bases, with 4 bases of the junction left unmatched. The CDR3 spans 15 residues. The CDR3 bases are TGCGCCAGCAGCCAAGATCTGGCGGGAGGGAATGAGCAGTTCTTC. Protein: CASSQDLAGGNEQFF.

The chain couples TRBV4-1 to TRBJ1-5; the match to TRBD1 covers 9 bases. V gave up 3 bases and J gave up 7 bases; unmatched junction bases: 10. This CDR3 comprises 16 residues. Germline V gene data show CDR1 as MGHRA and CDR2 as YSYEKL. Here the CDR3 reads CASSQGPQGARQPQHF. In DNA form, the CDR3 reads TGCGCCAGCAGCCAGGGACCACAGGGGGCTCGCCAGCCCCAGCATTTT.

This clonotype was counted a few times. The chain carries TRBV7-3 and TRBJ2-1; D is tentatively TRBD1 or TRBD2 (5 bases each). Per the germline V gene, CDR1 is SGHTA and CDR2 is FQGTGA. The CDR3 spans 16 residues. With 5 bases removed from V and 0 bases from J, the gap between germline ends came to 14 bases. As DNA, the CDR3 is TGTGCCAGCAGCCCTCAACTAGGGGCCTCCTACAATGAGCAGTTCTTC. It encodes CASSPQLGASYNEQFF.

This clonotype appeared a few times. The chain combines TRBV5-6 with TRBJ2-1, with 13 nucleotides matching TRBD2. Germline trimming cut 1 base from V and 5 bases from J; bases unmatched to any gene: 3. The germline V gene encodes CDR1 SGHDT and CDR2 YYEEEE. The CDR3 has 16 amino acids. The CDR3 nucleotides read TGTGCCAGCAGCTTGTTACTAGCGGGAGGGCACAATGAGCAGTTCTTC. Its protein is CASSLLLAGGHNEQFF.

Ten or more counts support this clonotype. The chain uses TRBV4-2 and TRBJ2-1; 9 nucleotides agree with TRBD1. The CDR3 length is 18 residues. Germline assignment: CDR1 LGHNA and CDR2 YNFKEQ. Trimming cost V 4 bases and J 7 bases; bases outside gene matches: 17. This chain's CDR3 is CASSRSAVGQGEKNEQFF. The CDR3 nucleotides read TGTGCCAGCAGCCGCTCCGCGGTGGGACAGGGCGAGAAGAATGAGCAGTTCTTC.

This clonotype appeared a few times. The CDR3 nucleotides read TGCAGCGTTGAAGATGGTAGGGTGGAGACCCAGTACTTC. It is translated as CSVEDGRVETQYF. V gene TRBV29-1 combines with J gene TRBJ2-5; D gene ambiguous. The V end lost 0 bases, the J end lost 5 bases, and 10 bases lay between the germline ends. Per the germline V gene, CDR1 is SQVTM and CDR2 is ANQGSEA. This CDR3 has 13 amino acids.

The genes are TRBV6-1 and TRBJ2-2, with a tentative D call TRBD2 (6 bases). V gave up 7 bases and J gave up 5 bases, with 23 bases separating them. The germline CDR1 and CDR2 sequences are MNHNS and SASEGT. This CDR3 contains 17 residues. In nucleotides, the CDR3 is TGTGCCAGCAACTCCCTGGACGCAGGGACTTTAACCGGGGAGCTGTTTTTT. Residues: CASNSLDAGTLTGELFF.

This clonotype was picked up a small number of times. The chain employs TRBV3-1 and TRBJ1-6, with D maybe TRBD1 (6 bases). Trimming took 1 base from V and 7 from J, leaving 14 bases between them. Germline-derived CDR1 and CDR2 are LGHDT and YNNKEL (reference sequence). The CDR3 spans 16 residues. This CDR3 reads CASSQGTRGVNSPLHF. The CDR3 nucleotides are TGTGCCAGCAGCCAAGGAACCAGGGGCGTGAATTCACCCCTCCACTTT.

The chain carries TRBV3-1 and TRBJ2-7, with D possibly being TRBD2 (5 bases). The CDR3 consists of 14 residues. Trimming pared 6 bases from V and 4 bases from J, leaving 16 bases between. CDR1 and CDR2 from the germline V gene are LGHDT and YNNKEL (reference sequence). CDR3 in amino acids: CASRLGGSGYEQYF. The CDR3 DNA is TGTGCCAGCAGGCTCGGAGGTTCCGGTTACGAGCAGTACTTC.

The gene calls are TRBV7-2 and TRBJ2-1; the D gene could be TRBD1 or TRBD2 (7 bases each). The CDR3 has 15 residues. The germline gives CDR1 SGHTA, CDR2 FQGNSA. Trimming removed 10 bases from V and 4 bases from J, with 20 bases in between. CDR3 sequence: CATLPQGGSYNEQFF. The DNA of the CDR3 is TGTGCCACCCTTCCCCAGGGGGGGTCATACAATGAGCAGTTCTTC.

This clonotype came up a few times. The chain recombines TRBV5-1 with TRBJ2-5, with D perhaps being TRBD1 or TRBD2 (5 bases each). V lost 2 bases and J lost 4, with 21 bases in between. The CDR3 contains 17 residues. Germline values: CDR1 SGHRS, CDR2 YFSETQ. CDR3 in amino acids: CASSFFPPGRQTETQYF. The CDR3 DNA is TGCGCCAGCAGCTTCTTTCCCCCGGGACGGCAGACAGAGACCCAGTACTTC.

The gene calls are TRBV11-2 and TRBJ2-3, with 8 nucleotides matching TRBD1. V was pared by 4 bases and J by 2 bases, with 11 bases of the junction left unmatched. CDR3 length: 17 amino acids. Germline lookup yields CDR1 SGHAT and CDR2 FQNNGV. The CDR3 loop reads CASSSRRTGGYTDTQYF. The CDR3 DNA reads as TGTGCCAGCAGCTCCCGTAGAACAGGGGGTTACACAGATACGCAGTATTTT.

This clonotype is a singleton in its sample. The chain combines TRBV3-1 with TRBJ2-7; 9 bases are a match to TRBD2. The CDR3 length is 15 residues. Losses at the gene ends were 4 bases for V and 6 bases for J; bases not matched to a gene: 10. CDR1 and CDR2 (germline): LGHDT, YNNKEL (reference sequence). CDR3 coding DNA: TGTGCCAGCAGCCCCCCGCGGGGGGGCACGTTCGAGCAGTACTTC. Protein product: CASSPPRGGTFEQYF.

This clonotype was detected many times. V and J are TRBV4-2 and TRBJ1-3; 7 bases match TRBD1. Looked up from germline, CDR1 is LGHNA and CDR2 is YNFKEQ. V dropped 0 bases and J dropped 6; count of bases not matched to a gene: 8. CDR3 length equals 16 residues. CDR3 region: CASSQDGTASPNTIYF. The CDR3 DNA reads TGTGCCAGCAGCCAAGATGGGACAGCTAGTCCAAACACCATATATTTT.

A few counts support this clonotype. This rearrangement joins TRBV20-1 to TRBJ2-3; 7 nucleotides match TRBD1. Trimming at V came to 5 bases and at J to 1 base, leaving 3 bases not matched to a gene. This CDR3 contains 13 residues. Germline V gives CDR1 DFQATT, CDR2 SNEGSKA (reference sequence). In nucleotides, the CDR3 is TGCAGTGCTCCCGACAGGGGCACAGATACGCAGTATTTT. This translates into CSAPDRGTDTQYF.

The chain carries TRBV11-1 and TRBJ2-6; TRBD1 matches 8 bases. The trim removed 3 bases at V and 0 bases at J, leaving 7 bases unmatched. The germline V gene encodes CDR1 SGHAT and CDR2 FQDESV (reference sequence). The CDR3 runs to 18 residues. The CDR3 DNA sequence: TGTGCCAGCAGCTTCTCGGGACAGGTTTTCTCTGGGGCCAACGTCCTGACTTTC. Translation gives CASSFSGQVFSGANVLTF.

In this sample, this clonotype turned up a few times. This CDR3 is CASSYHRGPSNTGELFF. In DNA form, the CDR3 reads TGTGCCAGCAGTTACCACAGGGGGCCAAGTAACACCGGGGAGCTGTTTTTT. The rearrangement joins TRBV6-2 or TRBV6-3 to TRBJ2-2; 9 nucleotides align to TRBD1. V was pared by 2 bases and J by 2 bases, with 6 bases of the junction left unmatched. The germline V gene encodes CDR1 MNHEY and CDR2 SVGEGT. The length of the CDR3 is 17 residues.

V is TRBV2 and J is TRBJ2-1; D gene ambiguous. The V and J ends lost 7 bases and 6 bases respectively, with 7 bases between them. The length of the CDR3 is 11 residues. CDR1 SNHLY and CDR2 FYNNEI come from the germline V gene. The CDR3 spells CASTQVNEQFF. In DNA, the CDR3 is TGTGCCAGCACACAAGTCAATGAGCAGTTCTTC. The variable domain in full, completed from reference TRBV2 and TRBJ2-1, reads EPEVTQTPSHQVTQMGQEVILRCVPISNHLYFYWYRQILGQKVEFLVSFYNNEISEKSEIFDDQFSVERPDGSNFTLKIRSTKLEDSAMYFCASTQVNEQFFGPGTRLTVL.

The chain carries TRBV29-1 and TRBJ1-1, with D perhaps matching TRBD1 (6 bases). Trimming left V 3 bases short and J 5 bases short, with 19 bases between. Germline CDR1 and CDR2: SQVTM and ANQGSEA. This CDR3 region has 15 residues. The CDR3 DNA follows: TGCAGCGTTGACCCCCGGGGCAGGGGAAGTACTGAAGCTTTCTTT. Encoded protein: CSVDPRGRGSTEAFF.

Concerning this clonotype itself: This clone may be a read error of a much larger clone one base away. The V call is TRBV28, the J call TRBJ2-7; 10 bases are shared with TRBD2. The CDR3 loop spans 16 amino acids. Germline V gene data show CDR1 as MDHEN and CDR2 as SYDVKM. CDR3 region: CAGSLKSSGGGYEQYF. For the CDR3, the DNA is TGTGCCGGCAGTTTAAAGTCTAGCGGGGGCGGCTACGAGCAGTACTTC. The full variable domain, with the rest looked up from reference TRBV28 and TRBJ2-7, is DVKVTQSSRYLVKRTGEKVFLECVQDMDHENMFWYRQDPGLGLRLIYFSYDVKMKEKGDIPEGYSVSREKKERFSLILESASTNQTSMYLCAGSLKSSGGGYEQYFGPGTRLTVT.

The sample holds a few counts of this clonotype. The CDR3 region is CASSPGPQNQPQHF. The CDR3 DNA sequence: TGTGCCAGCAGTCCGGGACCCCAGAATCAGCCCCAGCATTTT. The chain has TRBV6-1 and TRBJ1-5, with a weak D call TRBD1 (5 bases). Germline CDR1 and CDR2: MNHNS and SASEGT. The CDR3 length is 14 residues. The V and J ends lost 5 bases and 4 bases respectively, with 12 bases between them.

The chain uses TRBV7-9 and TRBJ2-2, with D perhaps matching TRBD1 (6 bases). The CDR3 spans 15 residues. Germline-derived CDR1 and CDR2 are SEHNR and FQNEAQ (reference sequence). Trimming removed 5 bases at V and 4 bases at J, with 14 bases between. The CDR3 protein is CASSPPQGATGELFF. The CDR3 nucleotides are TGTGCCAGCAGCCCCCCACAGGGCGCCACCGGGGAGCTGTTTTTT.

This chain links TRBV20-1 with TRBJ2-7, with D perhaps assigned TRBD1 or TRBD2 (5 bases each). V was clipped by 4 bases and J by 2 bases, with 15 bases between them. Germline loops: CDR1 DFQATT, CDR2 SNEGSKA (reference sequence). The CDR3 contains 14 residues. The CDR3: CSAILQGRPYEQYF. CDR3 DNA sequence: TGCAGTGCTATTTTGCAGGGACGTCCCTACGAGCAGTACTTC.